This T cell receptor beta chain came from a study of OX40 agonist ivuxolimab in advanced cancers. On the study more broadly: Across the patients, intravenous ivuxolimab was delivered every 2 weeks at 0.01 to 10 mg/kg.

Study-wide findings and caveats: In the 0.1 to 3.0 mg/kg range, CD4+ and CD8+ blood T cells had expanded clonally by week 6. Expanded clones were, on average, more numerous in CD8+ T cells than in CD4+.

Worth noting for this clone: Its target is unknown.

Trimming pared 2 bases from V and 3 bases from J, leaving 16 bases between. This CDR3 comprises 16 residues. The V gene's germline CDR1 is MDHEN and CDR2 SYDVKM. Assay used: immunoSEQ multiplex PCR; TCRdb lists only in-frame clones, some missing. The table shows about 46,000 clones, with approximately 80% occurring only once. The sequenced sample was CD4+ or CD8+ T cells sorted from blood, obtained in a trial of the OX40 agonist ivuxolimab. The chain joins TRBV28 to TRBJ2-5, with D possibly TRBD1 on 6 matching bases. The receptor's source is an adult with an advanced solid tumor such as melanoma, head and neck, liver or kidney cancer. The CDR3 is CASSLSPAPGEETQYF. The CDR3 DNA sequence: TGTGCCAGCAGTTTAAGTCCAGCCCCAGGGGAAGAGACCCAGTACTTC. The complete variable domain, with remaining parts taken from reference TRBV28 and TRBJ2-5, reads DVKVTQSSRYLVKRTGEKVFLECVQDMDHENMFWYRQDPGLGLRLIYFSYDVKMKEKGDIPEGYSVSREKKERFSLILESASTNQTSMYLCASSLSPAPGEETQYFGPGTRLLVL.